The T cell receptor beta chain described here comes from a study of PD-1 blockade in classical Hodgkin lymphoma. As for time point: cycle 4 day 1 (C4D1), after less than 7 weeks of nivolumab. Each and every patient relapsed after autologous stem cell transplantation, and patients got differing brentuximab vedotin exposure. Unmatched junction bases numbered 6, after V lost 5 bases and J lost 0 bases. The CDR3 runs to 17 residues. Germline CDR1 and CDR2: MDHEN and SYDVKM. The table came from immunoSEQ multiplex PCR; TCRdb's copy has only in-frame clones and leaves some out. The table has roughly 41,000 clones, 55% to 70% seen once; the top ten hold approximately 2.4%.

The receptor was derived from a human donor with classical Hodgkin lymphoma. The chain links TRBV28 to TRBJ2-7, with 14 nucleotides matching TRBD2. Sequences were derived from peripheral blood mononuclear cells (PBMCs), sampled before the fourth cycle of nivolumab. In DNA, the CDR3 is TGTGCCAGCAGTCAACCGGGACTAGCGGGGGACTCCTACGAGCAGTACTTC. Its translation is CASSQPGLAGDSYEQYF.